Presented here are 5 T cell receptor beta chains from one specimen sequenced in a study of a mutant IDH1 vaccine in newly diagnosed glioma. Profiled with immunoSEQ multiplex PCR; TCRdb holds only in-frame clones, not every one. The top ten hold less than 30% of the sample, which has 30,000 or so clones, 80% to 85% seen once. Sample time point: week 47, end of study. A single vaccine dose contained 300 ug of mutant IDH1 20-mer peptide, and topical imiquimod was used with it. For these TCRs, the target antigens are not known. The sequencing used PBMCs, collected from a glioma patient whose treatment included an IDH1 peptide vaccine. These receptors were taken from a man aged 25 to 45 with glioma.

The chain employs TRBV30 and TRBJ2-1; the D is unclear. Germline-derived CDR1 and CDR2 are GTSNPN and SVGIG (reference sequence). The CDR3 is 11 residues long. Trimming pared 3 bases from V and 2 bases from J, leaving 2 bases between. Written as DNA, the CDR3 is TGTGCCTGGAGGGCCTACAATGAGCAGTTCTTC. Its protein product is CAWRAYNEQFF. The full variable domain, completed using reference TRBV30 and TRBJ2-1, is SQTIHQWPATLVQPVGSPLSLECTVEGTSNPNLYWYRQAAGRGLQLLFYSVGIGQISSEVPQNLSASRPQDRQFILSSKKLLLSDSGFYLCAWRAYNEQFFGPGTRLTVL.

This chain joins TRBV14 and TRBJ2-3; 7 positions match TRBD1. V shed 2 bases and J 2 bases; nucleotides not matched to a gene: 16. The CDR3 loop spans 19 amino acids. CDR1 SGHDN and CDR2 FVKESK come from the germline V gene. The CDR3 region has the DNA TGTGCCAGCAGCCAAAGGACAGGAAACTCCCGGTTATACACAGATACGCAGTATTTT. This codes for CASSQRTGNSRLYTDTQYF. Supplemented by reference TRBV14 and TRBJ2-3, the full variable domain reads EAGVTQFPSHSVIEKGQTVTLRCDPISGHDNLYWYRRVMGKEIKFLLHFVKESKQDESGMPNNRFLAERTGGTYSTLKVQPAELEDSGVYFCASSQRTGNSRLYTDTQYFGPGTRLTVL.

The chain employs TRBV27 and TRBJ2-3; 10 positions agree with TRBD2. The CDR3 length is 15 residues. Trimming removed 6 bases from V and 6 bases from J; junction bases left unmatched: 9. Per the germline V gene, CDR1 is MNHEY and CDR2 is SMNVEV (reference sequence). Written as DNA, the CDR3 is TGTGCCAGCAGGGAAGCGGGAGGGCCGGCGGATACGCAGTATTTT. Its translation is CASREAGGPADTQYF.

The V call is TRBV28, the J call TRBJ1-2; tentative D call: TRBD1 (6 bases). This CDR3 spans 12 amino acids. Per the germline V gene, CDR1 is MDHEN and CDR2 is SYDVKM. V lost 10 bases to trimming and J lost 4 bases, with 13 bases between them. CDR3: CATSRDIYGYTF. The CDR3 DNA is TGTGCCACCTCCCGGGACATCTATGGCTACACCTTC.

The CDR3 nucleotides read TGTGCCAGCAAGAACAGGGGCGCCACCGGGGAGCTGTTTTTT. Protein: CASKNRGATGELFF. The genes are TRBV6-1 and TRBJ2-2; 7 nucleotides align to TRBD1. V trimming: 7 bases; J trimming: 4 bases; junction bases outside the gene matches: 6. Germline CDR1 reads MNHNS; CDR2 reads SASEGT. This CDR3 spans 14 amino acids.